The T cell receptor beta chain under discussion was sequenced for a study of blood T cell repertoires in COVID-19. Study at large: Italy, Spain and the United States were the sources of the convalescent and acute COVID-19 samples. In each case, the material was cDNA or gDNA derived from T cells, B-cell-depleted T cells, or PBMCs.

There are 14 residues in the CDR3. CDR1 is GTSNPN and CDR2 is SVGIG in the germline V gene (reference sequence). V gave up 1 base and J gave up 5 bases; unmatched junction bases: 6. Original data processing: For nucleated cells, counts were estimated from reference gene primer amplification. Clones were read by immunoSEQ multiplex PCR, and TCRdb kept only the in-frame ones, dropping some. The V and J calls and clone size were taken over from that table, and D and trimming were inferred from the DNA. Of over 150,000 clones listed, roughly 85% are singletons. The sample comprised peripheral blood. The V gene is TRBV30, the J gene TRBJ1-2; 8 bases match TRBD1. This receptor was identified in a woman in her sixties or seventies with COVID-19, enrolled during active disease. The CDR3 region is CAWSENRGLYGYTF. CDR3 in DNA: TGTGCCTGGAGTGAAAACAGGGGGTTATATGGCTACACCTTC.